This T cell receptor (beta chain) appears in the sequencing data of a study of blood T cells in healthy people across ages. CDR1 is DFQATT, CDR2 SNEGSKA, per germline (reference sequence). The CDR3 is made up of 13 amino acids. Between the trimmed V and J ends, which lost 6 bases and 2 bases, there was a span of 13 bases. Primers used in a second PCR of about 6 to 12 cycles were a sample-barcoded 5' primer and a J-beta primer mix. A single record per CDR3 protein comes from TCRdb applying MiXCR to the 5' RACE reads. The data show roughly 1.9 million distinct CDR3 sequences, with approximately 39% seen just once and more than 20% held by the top ten. Healthy Caucasian individuals from Russia aged roughly 6 to 90 served as donors.

The receptor comes from a human donor in good health. The sequenced material came from blood. The chain couples TRBV20-1 to TRBJ2-5; D ambiguous. CDR3 nucleotides: TGCAGTGCCCCCGACGTAATTCAAGAGACCCAGTACTTC. Residues: CSAPDVIQETQYF.